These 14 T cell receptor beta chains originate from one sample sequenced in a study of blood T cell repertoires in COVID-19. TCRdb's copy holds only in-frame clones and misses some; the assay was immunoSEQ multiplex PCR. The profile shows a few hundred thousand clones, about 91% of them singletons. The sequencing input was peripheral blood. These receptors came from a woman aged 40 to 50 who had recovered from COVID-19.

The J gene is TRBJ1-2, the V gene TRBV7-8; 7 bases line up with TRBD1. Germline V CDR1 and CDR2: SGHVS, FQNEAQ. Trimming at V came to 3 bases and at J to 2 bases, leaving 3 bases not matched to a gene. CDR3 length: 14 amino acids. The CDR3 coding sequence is TGTGCCAGCAGCTTGGGGACAGAGAACTATGGCTACACCTTC. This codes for CASSLGTENYGYTF.

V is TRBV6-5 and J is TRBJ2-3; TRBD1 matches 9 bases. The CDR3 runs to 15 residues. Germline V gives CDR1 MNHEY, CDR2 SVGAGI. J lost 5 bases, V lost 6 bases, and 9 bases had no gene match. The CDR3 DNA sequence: TGTGCCAGCAGGTCCGGGACAGGGAAGCAAGATACGCAGTATTTT. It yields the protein CASRSGTGKQDTQYF.

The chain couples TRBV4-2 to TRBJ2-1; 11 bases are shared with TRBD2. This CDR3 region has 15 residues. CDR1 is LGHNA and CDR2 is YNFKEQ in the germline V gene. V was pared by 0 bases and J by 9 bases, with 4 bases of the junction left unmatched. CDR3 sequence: CASSQDSGRVAEQFF. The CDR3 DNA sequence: TGTGCCAGCAGCCAAGATAGCGGGAGGGTAGCTGAGCAGTTCTTC.

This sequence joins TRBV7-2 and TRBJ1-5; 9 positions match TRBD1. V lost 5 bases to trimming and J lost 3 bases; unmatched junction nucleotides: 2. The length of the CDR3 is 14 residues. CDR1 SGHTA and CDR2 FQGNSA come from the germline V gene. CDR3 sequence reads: CASSRDRANQPQHF. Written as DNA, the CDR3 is TGTGCCAGCAGCCGGGACAGGGCCAATCAGCCCCAGCATTTT. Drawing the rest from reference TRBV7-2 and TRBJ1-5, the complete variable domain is GAGVSQSPSNKVTEKGKDVELRCDPISGHTALYWYRQSLGQGLEFLIYFQGNSAPDKSGLPSDRFSAERTGGSVSTLTIQRTQQEDSAVYLCASSRDRANQPQHFGDGTRLSIL.

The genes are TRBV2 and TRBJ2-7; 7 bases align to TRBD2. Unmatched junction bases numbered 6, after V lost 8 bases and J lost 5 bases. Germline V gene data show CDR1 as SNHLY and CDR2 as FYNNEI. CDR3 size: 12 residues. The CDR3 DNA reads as TGTGCCAGCGGGAGGGCCATCAACGAGCAGTACGTC. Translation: CASGRAINEQYV.

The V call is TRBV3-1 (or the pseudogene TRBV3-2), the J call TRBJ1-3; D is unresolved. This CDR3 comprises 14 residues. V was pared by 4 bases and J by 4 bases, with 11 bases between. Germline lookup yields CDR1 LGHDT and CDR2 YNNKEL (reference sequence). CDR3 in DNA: TGTGCCAGCAGCCTGGGAGGAGTCGGAAACACCATATATTTT. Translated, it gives CASSLGGVGNTIYF.

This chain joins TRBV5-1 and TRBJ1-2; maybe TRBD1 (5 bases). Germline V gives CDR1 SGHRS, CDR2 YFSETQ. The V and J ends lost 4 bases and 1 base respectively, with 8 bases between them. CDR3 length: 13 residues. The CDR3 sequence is CASSMDNNYGYTF. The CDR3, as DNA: TGCGCCAGCAGCATGGACAATAACTATGGCTACACCTTC.

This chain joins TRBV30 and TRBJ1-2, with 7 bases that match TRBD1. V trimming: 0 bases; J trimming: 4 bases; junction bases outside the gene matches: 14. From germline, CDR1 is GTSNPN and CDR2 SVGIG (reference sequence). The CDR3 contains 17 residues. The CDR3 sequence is CAWSVRGPGGRGYGYTF. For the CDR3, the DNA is TGTGCCTGGAGTGTACGAGGACCAGGGGGGCGCGGCTATGGCTACACCTTC.

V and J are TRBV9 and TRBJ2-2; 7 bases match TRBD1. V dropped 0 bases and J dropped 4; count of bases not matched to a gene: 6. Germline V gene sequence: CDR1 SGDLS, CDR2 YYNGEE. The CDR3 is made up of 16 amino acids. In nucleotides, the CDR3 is TGTGCCAGCAGCGTAGGTCACAGGGGTGGCACCGGGGAGCTGTTTTTT. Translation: CASSVGHRGGTGELFF.

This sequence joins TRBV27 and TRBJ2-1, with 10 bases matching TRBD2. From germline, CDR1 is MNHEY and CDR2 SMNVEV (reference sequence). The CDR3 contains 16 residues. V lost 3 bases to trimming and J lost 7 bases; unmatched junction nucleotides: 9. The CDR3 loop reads CASSFGTSVGFNEQFF. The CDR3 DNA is TGTGCCAGCAGTTTTGGGACTAGCGTGGGTTTTAATGAGCAGTTCTTC.

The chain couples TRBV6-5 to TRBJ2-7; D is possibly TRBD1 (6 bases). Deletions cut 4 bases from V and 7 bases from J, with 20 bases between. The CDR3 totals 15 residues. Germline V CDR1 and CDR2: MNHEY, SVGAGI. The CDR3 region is CASSSGGLRVGEQYF. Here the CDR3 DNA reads TGTGCCAGCAGTTCTGGGGGCCTCCGGGTGGGGGAGCAGTACTTC.

In DNA form, the CDR3 reads TGTGCCACCAAAGAGCGGGAAAACACTGAAGCTTTCTTT. Its translation: CATKERENTEAFF. The rearrangement joins TRBV24-1 to TRBJ1-1; D remains unclear. Trimming took 8 bases from V and 2 from J, leaving 11 bases between them. The CDR3 totals 13 residues. Germline assignment: CDR1 KGHDR and CDR2 SFDVKD.

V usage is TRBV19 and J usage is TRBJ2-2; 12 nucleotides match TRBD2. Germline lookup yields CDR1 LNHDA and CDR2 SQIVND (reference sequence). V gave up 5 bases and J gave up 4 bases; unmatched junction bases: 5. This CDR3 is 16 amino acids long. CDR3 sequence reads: CASSPLAGGGTGELFF. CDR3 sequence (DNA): TGTGCCAGTAGTCCACTAGCGGGAGGTGGCACCGGGGAGCTGTTTTTT.

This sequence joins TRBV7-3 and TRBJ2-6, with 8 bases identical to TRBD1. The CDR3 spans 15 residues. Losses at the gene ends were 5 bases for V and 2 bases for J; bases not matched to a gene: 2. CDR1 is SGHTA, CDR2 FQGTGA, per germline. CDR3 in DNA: TGTGCCAGCAGCCGGACAGGGCCTGGGGCCAACGTCCTGACTTTC. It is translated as CASSRTGPGANVLTF.